The 25 T cell receptor beta chains below were found in one sample sequenced in a study of blood T cell repertoires in COVID-19 (dated by TCRdb to 2020 to 2021). Receptor libraries were prepared by the immunoSEQ multiplex PCR assay. This is the immuneACCESS table as TCRdb keeps it, with only in-frame sequences that have V and J called. A part of the clones is gone; compared with another copy, unresolved V genes explain less than half, and the rest is unexplained. The sample data list 300,000 to 400,000 clones, and over 75% of these were observed just once. 2% to 2.5% of the sample belongs to the ten largest clones. The sequencing input was peripheral blood. These receptors were obtained from an older woman with COVID-19, enrolled during active disease.

The V call is TRBV12-3 or TRBV12-4, the J call TRBJ1-6; D is undetermined. V gave up 7 bases and J gave up 11 bases, with 12 bases separating them. The CDR3 is made up of 12 amino acids. The CDR3 sequence: CASTREGAPLHF. In DNA form, the CDR3 reads TGTGCCAGCACCCGGGAAGGCGCACCCCTCCACTTT.

The chain recombines TRBV6-5 with TRBJ1-6; TRBD1 matches at 10 bases. The CDR3 consists of 15 residues. V was pared by 5 bases and J by 9 bases, with 7 bases of the junction left unmatched. Germline V lookup: CDR1 MNHEY, CDR2 SVGAGI. The CDR3 DNA is TGTGCCAGCAGTCGGGGACAGGGGTCACTTTCACCCCTCCACTTT. Protein: CASSRGQGSLSPLHF.

This chain links TRBV7-9 with TRBJ2-3; a possible D gene is TRBD2 (6 bases). This CDR3 comprises 16 residues. Trimming left V 5 bases short and J 0 bases short, with 15 bases between. Germline CDR1 and CDR2: SEHNR and FQNEAQ (reference sequence). CDR3 region: CASSDRAGPSTDTQYF. The DNA of the CDR3 is TGTGCCAGCAGCGATCGAGCGGGCCCTAGCACAGATACGCAGTATTTT.

This chain connects TRBV7-2 to TRBJ2-1, with 8 nucleotides matching TRBD2. The V gene's germline CDR1 is SGHTA and CDR2 FQGNSA. The CDR3 has 19 amino acids. V lost 5 bases, J lost 0 bases, and 15 bases stayed unmatched. The CDR3 DNA sequence: TGTGCCAGCAGCCCTCGGGGCGTAGCGGGGTCGAGCTCCTACAATGAGCAGTTCTTC. Residues: CASSPRGVAGSSSYNEQFF.

This chain links TRBV3-1 (or the pseudogene TRBV3-2) with TRBJ1-1; D gene uncertain. Trimming cost V 4 bases and J 8 bases, with 8 bases left between them. Per the germline V gene, CDR1 is LGHDT and CDR2 is YNNKEL (reference sequence). This CDR3 is built from 11 residues. In DNA form, the CDR3 reads TGTGCCAGCAGCCGGTACGAGGAAGCTTTCTTT. It specifies CASSRYEEAFF.

Notes on this clone: Other DNA sequences of this sample code for an identical CDR3. The chain combines TRBV6-1 with TRBJ1-1; TRBD1 matches at 9 bases. The CDR3 is 14 residues long. With V trimmed by 3 bases and J by 5 bases, 4 bases remained unmatched. The germline gives CDR1 MNHNS, CDR2 SASEGT. The CDR3 loop reads CASSEATGGTEAFF. The CDR3 DNA reads as TGTGCCAGCAGTGAGGCGACAGGGGGAACTGAAGCTTTCTTT.

The sample holds a few counts of this clone. This rearrangement joins TRBV9 to TRBJ1-2, with D possibly TRBD1 on 5 matching bases. Trimming stripped 3 bases from V and 1 base from J, with 19 bases between. The length of the CDR3 is 17 residues. CDR1 and CDR2 (germline): SGDLS, YYNGEE. The CDR3 sequence is CASSAWQGLVGNYGYTF. The CDR3 coding sequence is TGTGCCAGCAGCGCTTGGCAGGGTTTGGTCGGTAACTATGGCTACACCTTC.

J is TRBJ1-2 and V is TRBV10-1; TRBD1 agrees at 7 bases. Per the germline V gene, CDR1 is WNHNN and CDR2 is SYGVQD (reference sequence). J gave up 3 bases and V 6 bases, and 4 bases lay outside the gene matches. The CDR3 spans 13 residues. CDR3 amino acids: CASSHDRDYGYTF. CDR3 coding DNA: TGCGCCAGCAGCCACGACAGGGACTATGGCTACACCTTC.

The chain links TRBV28 to TRBJ1-5; 8 bases line up with TRBD1. V was pared by 4 bases and J by 7 bases, with 6 bases of the junction left unmatched. Germline V CDR1 and CDR2: MDHEN, SYDVKM. This CDR3 is built from 14 residues. The CDR3 coding sequence is TGTGCCAGCAGTTCAGGGGGCAGGAGACAGCCCCAGCATTTT. Translated, it gives CASSSGGRRQPQHF. Using reference TRBV28 and TRBJ1-5 for the parts outside the CDR3, the full variable domain is DVKVTQSSRYLVKRTGEKVFLECVQDMDHENMFWYRQDPGLGLRLIYFSYDVKMKEKGDIPEGYSVSREKKERFSLILESASTNQTSMYLCASSSGGRRQPQHFGDGTRLSIL.

This clone has a single count. V usage is TRBV7-9 and J usage is TRBJ2-5; a possible D gene is TRBD2 (5 bases). The ends were cut back, 5 bases at V and 7 bases at J, with 11 bases in the middle. The CDR3 consists of 12 residues. The germline gives CDR1 SEHNR, CDR2 FQNEAQ (reference sequence). CDR3 protein: CASSPSRGTQYF. The CDR3 DNA sequence: TGTGCCAGCAGCCCTTCACGGGGGACCCAGTACTTC. The variable domain in full, completed from reference TRBV7-9 and TRBJ2-5, reads DTGVSQNPRHKITKRGQNVTFRCDPISEHNRLYWYRQTLGQGPEFLTYFQNEAQLEKSRLLSDRFSAERPKGSFSTLEIQRTEQGDSAMYLCASSPSRGTQYFGPGTRLLVL.

The CDR3 bases are TGTGCCAGCAGTTCTCTGGACAGGGGGAGCAATCAGCCCCAGCATTTT. It specifies CASSSLDRGSNQPQHF. The chain recombines TRBV27 with TRBJ1-5; 10 bases match TRBD1. Unmatched junction bases numbered 4, after V lost 4 bases and J lost 1 base. Germline V CDR1 and CDR2: MNHEY, SMNVEV (reference sequence). The CDR3 covers 16 residues.

The CDR3: CASSLRGLEYEQYF. In nucleotides, the CDR3 is TGTGCCAGCAGCCTCAGGGGTTTGGAGTACGAGCAGTACTTC. The V call is TRBV5-5, the J call TRBJ2-7, with D perhaps matching TRBD1 (6 bases). The germline CDR1 and CDR2 sequences are SGHKS and YYEKEE (reference sequence). The CDR3 consists of 14 residues. V was cut by 4 bases and J by 4 bases, with 15 bases left in between.

The chain couples TRBV27 to TRBJ1-5; 8 bases are a match to TRBD1. The CDR3 runs to 15 residues. With 7 bases clipped from V and 1 base from J, the junction kept 6 bases outside the gene matches. The germline V gene has CDR1 MNHEY and CDR2 SMNVEV (reference sequence). CDR3 in amino acids: CASKPGQGSNQPQHF. The DNA for the CDR3 is TGTGCCAGCAAACCTGGACAGGGAAGCAATCAGCCCCAGCATTTT.

The chain couples TRBV7-3 to TRBJ2-6; the match to TRBD2 covers 11 bases. This CDR3 has 19 residues. Germline values: CDR1 SGHTA, CDR2 FQGTGA. V dropped 1 base and J dropped 0; count of bases not matched to a gene: 5. CDR3 sequence: CASSLKVTSGVSGANVLTF. The CDR3 coding sequence is TGTGCCAGCAGCTTAAAAGTGACTAGCGGGGTCTCTGGGGCCAACGTCCTGACTTTC.

The CDR3 region is CASSLNYPNSPLHF. As DNA, the CDR3 is TGTGCCAGCAGTTTGAACTATCCTAATTCACCCCTCCACTTT. The gene calls are TRBV28 and TRBJ1-6; D gene ambiguous. V shed 3 bases and J shed 6 bases, with 9 bases lying between them. Germline CDR1 reads MDHEN; CDR2 reads SYDVKM. The CDR3 consists of 14 residues.

J is TRBJ1-6 and V is TRBV30, with 9 bases aligning to TRBD1. The germline V gene has CDR1 GTSNPN and CDR2 SVGIG (reference sequence). V was pared by 0 bases and J by 10 bases, with 25 bases of the junction left unmatched. The CDR3 is 21 amino acids. In DNA, the CDR3 is TGTGCCTGGAGTGTACTCTCGAGATCCACTACGACAGGGGGACGCGGGTCACCCCTCCACTTT. Protein: CAWSVLSRSTTTGGRGSPLHF.

V and J are TRBV6-1 and TRBJ1-2; the match to TRBD1 covers 10 bases. Germline V CDR1 and CDR2: MNHNS, SASEGT. The CDR3 spans 16 residues. V trimming: 4 bases; J trimming: 7 bases; junction bases outside the gene matches: 12. The CDR3 coding sequence is TGTGCCAGCAGTGGAGCCGGGACAGGGGATTTTGGTGGCTACACCTTC. This encodes CASSGAGTGDFGGYTF.

The count of this clone is one. The V gene is TRBV3-1 (or the pseudogene TRBV3-2), the J gene TRBJ1-1, with D possibly being TRBD1 (6 bases). CDR3 size: 15 residues. Germline lookup yields CDR1 LGHDT and CDR2 YNNKEL (reference sequence). V dropped 5 bases and J dropped 0 bases, with 13 bases sitting between them. In DNA form, the CDR3 reads TGTGCCAGCAGCTCGAGGGGGGGAGTGAACACTGAAGCTTTCTTT. Translation: CASSSRGGVNTEAFF.

The chain links TRBV5-1 to TRBJ2-1, with 10 bases that match TRBD2. V lost 0 bases and J lost 7; bases outside the gene matches: 7. CDR1 is SGHRS and CDR2 is YFSETQ in the germline V gene. The CDR3 sequence is 16 residues long. The CDR3 region is CASSLEAGGRGNEQFF. CDR3 nucleotides: TGCGCCAGCAGCTTGGAAGCGGGGGGGCGAGGGAATGAGCAGTTCTTC.

The chain combines TRBV11-2 with TRBJ2-1, with a weak D call TRBD2 (6 bases). The CDR3 totals 14 residues. The ends were cut back, 10 bases at V and 2 bases at J, with 15 bases in the middle. Germline CDR1 SGHAT, CDR2 FQNNGV. The CDR3 is CAIPGLSPYNEQFF. CDR3 nucleotide sequence: TGTGCCATTCCGGGACTTTCCCCCTACAATGAGCAGTTCTTC.

The chain recombines TRBV21-1 with TRBJ1-4. TRBV21-1 is shown as a pseudogene. There are 17 residues in the CDR3. The CDR3 protein is CASSKALISKRGGKLFF. In DNA, the CDR3 is TGTGCCAGCAGCAAAGCATTGATATCTAAGCGGGGGGGAAAACTGTTTTTT.

This clone showed up just once. V gene TRBV29-1 combines with J gene TRBJ2-1; D gene uncertain. CDR3 length: 11 amino acids. The germline gives CDR1 SQVTM, CDR2 ANQGSEA. The V end was cut by 3 bases, the J end by 3 bases, with 3 bases between. CDR3 nucleotides: TGCAGCGTTGACTTCTACAATGAGCAGTTCTTC. Protein sequence: CSVDFYNEQFF.

This clone was recorded only once. CDR3 nucleotides: TGTGCCAGCAGCTCACTAGCGACTTCCTACAATGAGCAGTTCTTC. Translating gives CASSSLATSYNEQFF. The J gene is TRBJ2-1, the V gene TRBV5-5, with TRBD2 identical over 7 bases. V dropped 3 bases and J dropped 1; count of bases not matched to a gene: 4. The CDR3 totals 15 residues. Germline V gene sequence: CDR1 SGHKS, CDR2 YYEKEE (reference sequence).

The table lists this clone with a count of one. The rearrangement uses TRBV3-1 (or the pseudogene TRBV3-2) and TRBJ2-2; the match to TRBD2 covers 10 bases. J lost 9 bases, V lost 4 bases, and 11 bases had no gene match. The CDR3 runs to 16 residues. The germline V gene encodes CDR1 LGHDT and CDR2 YNNKEL (reference sequence). In DNA, the CDR3 is TGTGCCAGCAGCCCCCCAGCGGGGGGGACCCACCGGGAGCTGTTTTTT. It codes for CASSPPAGGTHRELFF.

This clone occurred once. The rearrangement uses TRBV4-2 and TRBJ1-5; TRBD1 matches at 7 bases. The CDR3 runs 14 residues. Germline trimming cut 1 base from V and 7 bases from J; bases unmatched to any gene: 4. CDR1 and CDR2 from the germline V gene are LGHNA and YNFKEQ. CDR3 in DNA: TGTGCCAGCAGCCAAGTCGGACAGGTCCAGCCCCAGCATTTT. It is translated as CASSQVGQVQPQHF.